Each of the 23 T cell receptor beta chains below was sequenced from the same sample in a study of blood T cell repertoires in COVID-19. Only in-frame clones appear in the TCRdb table, and some are missing; sequencing was by immunoSEQ multiplex PCR. The repertoire has roughly 500,000 clones, 85% to 90% of them found once; the top ten carry 1.5% to 2%. The sequencing input was PBMCs or T cells enriched from blood (not recorded which). Receptor source: a middle-aged woman who had recovered from COVID-19.

The J gene is TRBJ2-5, the V gene TRBV19, with 9 bases aligning to TRBD1. The V gene's germline CDR1 is LNHDA and CDR2 SQIVND (reference sequence). CDR3 length equals 16 residues. J lost 5 bases, V lost 5 bases, and 12 bases had no gene match. CDR3 loop: CASSLRPGQGGETQYF. The CDR3 nucleotides read TGTGCCAGTAGTTTACGACCGGGACAGGGAGGGGAGACCCAGTACTTC. The full variable domain, completed using reference TRBV19 and TRBJ2-5, is DGGITQSPKYLFRKEGQNVTLSCEQNLNHDAMYWYRQDPGQGLRLIYYSQIVNDFQKGDIAEGYSVSREKKESFPLTVTSAQKNPTAFYLCASSLRPGQGGETQYFGPGTRLLVL.

This sequence joins TRBV7-8 and TRBJ1-2, with D tentatively TRBD1 (6 bases). Trimming removed 4 bases at V and 6 bases at J, with 24 bases between. This CDR3 comprises 17 residues. Germline lookup yields CDR1 SGHVS and CDR2 FQNEAQ. This CDR3 reads CASSYTGKTPYRDGYTF. In DNA form, the CDR3 reads TGTGCCAGCAGCTATACAGGGAAAACCCCCTATAGGGATGGCTACACCTTC.

In its sample, this clone was seen many times. The chain uses TRBV7-8 and TRBJ1-1; TRBD1 agrees at 10 bases. Unmatched junction bases numbered 5, after V lost 5 bases and J lost 11 bases. CDR3 length: 12 amino acids. Germline-derived CDR1 and CDR2 are SGHVS and FQNEAQ. DNA for the CDR3: TGTGCCAGCAGCCCTGACAGGGGGCCGGCTTTCTTT. As protein: CASSPDRGPAFF.

The V call is TRBV11-2, the J call TRBJ2-7; maybe TRBD1 (5 bases). The CDR3 runs to 13 residues. CDR1 and CDR2 (germline): SGHAT, FQNNGV. V lost 5 bases, J lost 7 bases, and 15 bases lay in between. In DNA form, the CDR3 reads TGTGCCAGCAGCCTATTGGACAAAGGGGAGCAGTACTTC. It yields the protein CASSLLDKGEQYF.

The chain uses TRBV4-3 and TRBJ2-1; D unclear. The V gene lost 0 bases and the J gene lost 1 base, with 10 bases spanning the gap. The CDR3 consists of 16 residues. The germline gives CDR1 LGHNA, CDR2 YSLEER. CDR3 sequence reads: CASSQEWLVSYNEQFF. The CDR3 bases are TGCGCCAGCAGCCAAGAATGGCTAGTTTCCTACAATGAGCAGTTCTTC.

V usage is TRBV9 and J usage is TRBJ1-1; 8 bases fit TRBD1. CDR3 length: 12 amino acids. Germline-derived CDR1 and CDR2 are SGDLS and YYNGEE. With V trimmed by 6 bases and J by 7 bases, 5 bases remained unmatched. CDR3 protein: CASNPGTGEAFF. DNA for the CDR3: TGTGCCAGCAACCCCGGGACAGGTGAAGCTTTCTTT.

This clone was found once. The chain is built from TRBV6-4 and TRBJ2-1; 10 nucleotides agree with TRBD2. The CDR3 extends over 16 amino acids. Germline V lookup: CDR1 MRHNA, CDR2 SNTAGT. The V segment lost 3 bases and the J segment 5 bases; nucleotides outside the gene matches: 7. This CDR3 reads CASSERLAGIHNEQFF. The DNA of the CDR3 is TGTGCCAGCAGTGAGCGACTAGCGGGTATCCACAATGAGCAGTTCTTC.

The chain joins TRBV12-5 to TRBJ2-7; TRBD2 might be the D (5 bases). V shed 3 bases and J shed 3 bases, with 12 bases lying between them. The CDR3 runs to 14 residues. Germline CDR1 and CDR2: LGHNT and FRNRAP. The CDR3 nucleotides are TGTGCTAGTGGTTTAGGATCCAGCGGCTACGAGCAGTACTTC. It translates to CASGLGSSGYEQYF.

This clone was recorded a few times. This sequence joins TRBV2 and TRBJ2-1; TRBD2 agrees at 13 bases. This CDR3 is built from 14 residues. The germline V gene has CDR1 SNHLY and CDR2 FYNNEI. Trimming removed 10 bases from V and 12 bases from J; junction bases left unmatched: 12. The CDR3 sequence: CAISGTSGNSVQFF. The CDR3 DNA reads TGTGCCATCTCCGGGACTAGCGGGAATTCGGTGCAGTTCTTC.

As for this clone: The same CDR3 arises from other DNA sequences in this sample as well. J is TRBJ2-7 and V is TRBV12-3 or TRBV12-4, with D unclear. V gave up 5 bases and J gave up 1 base, with 6 bases separating them. CDR3 length: 12 amino acids. CDR3 coding DNA: TGTGCCAGCAGTCCTACTTCCTACGAGCAGTACTTC. Its translation: CASSPTSYEQYF.

The chain has TRBV19 and TRBJ1-4; TRBD1 is a possible D gene (5 bases). Trimming removed 5 bases from V and 7 bases from J, with 14 bases in between. The CDR3 is 14 amino acids. Germline assignment: CDR1 LNHDA and CDR2 SQIVND (reference sequence). This CDR3 reads CASSAPRGTEKLFF. The CDR3 nucleotides are TGTGCCAGTAGTGCCCCAAGGGGTACTGAAAAACTGTTTTTT.

Notes on this clone: The sample contains more than one DNA sequence encoding this CDR3. The genes are TRBV4-1 and TRBJ2-1; 9 positions agree with TRBD2. Germline values: CDR1 MGHRA, CDR2 YSYEKL. The V gene end was trimmed by 1 base and the J gene end by 4 bases; junction bases not matched to a gene: 5. CDR3 length: 16 amino acids. The CDR3 DNA sequence: TGCGCCAGCAGCCAAGTTCTAGCGGGGCCTTACAATGAGCAGTTCTTC. This translates into CASSQVLAGPYNEQFF.

This clone has a single count. The V and J genes are TRBV28 and TRBJ1-1; D gene unclear. Per germline, CDR1 MDHEN and CDR2 SYDVKM. The CDR3 runs 13 residues. Trimming took 6 bases from V and 5 from J, leaving 13 bases between them. CDR3 residues: CASSPPSVTEAFF. Here the CDR3 DNA reads TGTGCCAGCAGCCCACCTAGTGTAACTGAAGCTTTCTTT.

The rearrangement joins TRBV6-5 to TRBJ2-3; TRBD2 matches at 11 bases. The V gene end was trimmed by 6 bases and the J gene end by 0 bases; junction bases not matched to a gene: 2. Germline values: CDR1 MNHEY, CDR2 SVGAGI. This CDR3 has 15 amino acids. CDR3 region: CASRGLAESTDTQYF. CDR3 DNA sequence: TGTGCCAGCAGGGGACTAGCGGAAAGCACAGATACGCAGTATTTT.

This clone was observed a few times. The V gene is TRBV27, the J gene TRBJ2-2, with unresolved D. CDR1 is MNHEY and CDR2 is SMNVEV in the germline V gene (reference sequence). The CDR3 is 14 amino acids. V was pared by 4 bases and J by 6 bases, with 12 bases between. CDR3 nucleotides: TGTGCCAGCAGTTCCTACCCCCCGGCCGGGGAGCTGTTTTTT. Translation: CASSSYPPAGELFF.

The rearrangement joins TRBV29-1 to TRBJ2-7; tentatively, D is TRBD2 (7 bases). V dropped 5 bases and J dropped 0 bases, with 14 bases sitting between them. The germline CDR1 and CDR2 sequences are SQVTM and ANQGSEA. This CDR3 region has 14 residues. The CDR3 DNA is TGCAGCGTTCTGGGGGGGCAGGCCTCCTACGAGCAGTACTTC. It specifies CSVLGGQASYEQYF.

V and J are TRBV2 and TRBJ1-2, with 12 bases identical to TRBD1. Per germline, CDR1 SNHLY and CDR2 FYNNEI. CDR3 length: 17 amino acids. V dropped 6 bases and J dropped 2; count of bases not matched to a gene: 10. The CDR3 loop is CASSPPGQGATNYGYTF. DNA of the CDR3: TGTGCCAGCAGCCCCCCGGGACAGGGGGCTACGAACTATGGCTACACCTTC.

This chain connects TRBV12-5 to TRBJ1-3; TRBD1 agrees at 7 bases. The V segment lost 2 bases and the J segment 0 bases; nucleotides outside the gene matches: 4. CDR3 length: 16 residues. CDR1 LGHNT and CDR2 FRNRAP come from the germline V gene. The CDR3 coding sequence is TGTGCTAGTGGTTTGAACAGGGGAACCTCTGGAAACACCATATATTTT. Encoded protein: CASGLNRGTSGNTIYF.

The rearrangement links TRBV12-3 or TRBV12-4 to TRBJ1-2, with D tentatively TRBD1 (6 bases). The CDR3 extends over 13 amino acids. The ends were cut back, 5 bases at V and 5 bases at J, with 12 bases in the middle. For the CDR3, the DNA is TGTGCCAGCAGTACCTACCAGGGGTATGGCTACACCTTC. Translation gives CASSTYQGYGYTF.

The CDR3 nucleotides are TGCGCCAGCACTGGGACATCCGGCGAGCAGTACTTC. Its translation: CASTGTSGEQYF. This chain connects TRBV10-2 to TRBJ2-7; possible D gene TRBD1, 6 bases. Germline V gives CDR1 WSHSY, CDR2 SAAADI. The CDR3 contains 12 residues. V was cut by 7 bases and J by 6 bases, with 13 bases left in between.

The chain combines TRBV5-6 with TRBJ2-2, with TRBD1 as a possible D gene (7 bases). This CDR3 region has 15 residues. Trimming pared 2 bases from V and 9 bases from J, leaving 17 bases between. Germline V CDR1 and CDR2: SGHDT, YYEEEE. The CDR3 DNA sequence: TGTGCCAGCAGCTTCTATTGGAGGGGGCAAAGGGAGCTGTTTTTT. Translating it yields CASSFYWRGQRELFF.

This clone was observed a single time. V and J are TRBV7-9 and TRBJ2-3, with 7 bases fitting TRBD1. The CDR3 contains 15 residues. The V and J ends lost 1 base and 5 bases, in that order; junction bases with no gene match: 6. Germline CDR1 SEHNR, CDR2 FQNEAQ (reference sequence). CDR3 sequence (DNA): TGTGCCAGCAGCTTAGGAGACAGGGTGGGAGATACGCAGTATTTT. This gives the protein CASSLGDRVGDTQYF.

The chain carries TRBV5-5 and TRBJ2-2, with D possibly TRBD2 on 6 matching bases. The V gene's germline CDR1 is SGHKS and CDR2 YYEKEE (reference sequence). The CDR3 spans 16 residues. The V gene lost 0 bases and the J gene lost 7 bases, with 16 bases spanning the gap. CDR3 residues: CASSLEEGLHVGELFF. The CDR3 DNA is TGTGCCAGCAGCTTGGAGGAGGGCCTGCATGTCGGGGAGCTGTTTTTT.